Listed below are T cell receptor beta chains from one sample, sequenced in a study of molecular identifiers for immune sequencing clone quantification. TCRdb itself ran the PCR reads through MiXCR, one entry per CDR3 protein. The sample shows roughly 630,000 distinct CDR3 sequences, roughly 27% of them seen only once. The specimen was naive CD8+ T cells from blood, with Jurkat cell RNA spiked in. Every receptor here comes from a human donor in good health. Some libraries in this study had Jurkat cell RNA spiked in. The CDR3 runs from the conserved cysteine through the conserved F or W. The order of the fields is J gene, D gene, V gene, clone size, CDR3 DNA, CDR3 protein. D genes are given only for firm matches. Where a row states a size, it is once, few, many or the class of an expanded clone; other rows omit it.

j_gene: TRBJ2-5; d_gene: .; v_gene: TRBV6-2/TRBV6-3; abundance: .; CDR3nt: TGTGCCAGCAGTTACGGGGAACTAGGCGTCGTGGAACAGGCCCAGTACTTC; CDR3aa: CASSYGELGVVEQAQYF
j_gene: TRBJ2-7; d_gene: TRBD1; v_gene: TRBV20-1; abundance: .; CDR3nt: TGCAGTGTTCGGAGCAGACAGGGTGGCAACGAGCAGTACTTC; CDR3aa: CSVRSRQGGNEQYF
j_gene: TRBJ2-3; d_gene: .; v_gene: TRBV12-3/TRBV12-4; abundance: many; CDR3nt: TGTGCCAGCAGTTTGTTGGGGAGAGGGACAGATACGCAGTATTTT; CDR3aa: CASSLLGRGTDTQYF
j_gene: TRBJ2-5; d_gene: TRBD1; v_gene: TRBV4-1; abundance: .; CDR3nt: TGCGCCAGCAGCCATCGAGCCCGGGACAGGGGGCCTGAGACCCAGTACTTC; CDR3aa: CASSHRARDRGPETQYF
j_gene: TRBJ2-7; d_gene: TRBD2; v_gene: TRBV9; abundance: few; CDR3nt: TGTGCCAGCAGCGTAGCGGCGGGAGTCGAATTCTACGAGCAGTACTTC; CDR3aa: CASSVAAGVEFYEQYF
j_gene: TRBJ2-5; d_gene: TRBD2; v_gene: TRBV27; abundance: many; CDR3nt: TGTGCCAGCAGTTCACGACTAGCTGGCGAAGAGACCCAGTACTTC; CDR3aa: CASSSRLAGEETQYF
j_gene: TRBJ2-1; d_gene: TRBD2; v_gene: TRBV7-8; abundance: .; CDR3nt: TGTGCCAGCAGCTTCGGGACTAACCTTTTTGAGCAGTTCTTC; CDR3aa: CASSFGTNLFEQFF
j_gene: TRBJ2-3; d_gene: TRBD2; v_gene: TRBV9; abundance: .; CDR3nt: TGTGCCAGCAGCCCGAGTGCGGGGGGCGGATATGTTGGCGCAGATATGCAGTATTTT; CDR3aa: CASSPSAGGGYVGADMQYF
j_gene: TRBJ2-3; d_gene: .; v_gene: TRBV19; abundance: .; CDR3nt: TGTGCCAGTAGTGCTCAGAGCGGACGCACAGATACGCAGTATTTT; CDR3aa: CASSAQSGRTDTQYF
j_gene: TRBJ2-3; d_gene: .; v_gene: TRBV14; abundance: many; CDR3nt: TGTGCCAGCAGCCAAGATCCCAACAGGGCAGTAGATACGCAGTATTTT; CDR3aa: CASSQDPNRAVDTQYF
j_gene: TRBJ2-6; d_gene: TRBD1; v_gene: TRBV27; abundance: .; CDR3nt: TGTGCCAGCAGCAAGGGGGCTTGGGATTTCTCTGGGGCCAACGCCCTGACTTTC; CDR3aa: CASSKGAWDFSGANALTF
j_gene: TRBJ2-3; d_gene: TRBD2; v_gene: TRBV6-6; abundance: .; CDR3nt: TGTGCCAGCACCCGGGGGGGCCCAAGAGATACGCAGTATTTT; CDR3aa: CASTRGGPRDTQYF
j_gene: TRBJ1-1; d_gene: TRBD1; v_gene: TRBV4-1; abundance: many; CDR3nt: TGCGCCAGCAGCCAAAAACAGGGGGCGCATACTGAAGCTTTCTTT; CDR3aa: CASSQKQGAHTEAFF
j_gene: TRBJ2-3; d_gene: .; v_gene: TRBV7-8; abundance: many; CDR3nt: TGTGCCAGCAGCTTATTCCCCGGGCCCGATACGCAGTATTTT; CDR3aa: CASSLFPGPDTQYF
j_gene: TRBJ2-1; d_gene: TRBD2; v_gene: TRBV12-3/TRBV12-4; abundance: once; CDR3nt: TGTGCCAGCAGTTTCGGGACTAGCGGGGAGCAGCTCTTC; CDR3aa: CASSFGTSGEQLF
j_gene: TRBJ2-5; d_gene: .; v_gene: TRBV13; abundance: many; CDR3nt: TGTGCCAGCAGCTCGCTCGGGGGCACCGAGACCCAGTACTTC; CDR3aa: CASSSLGGTETQYF
j_gene: TRBJ1-5; d_gene: .; v_gene: TRBV9; abundance: .; CDR3nt: TGTGCCAGCAGCGTGGGACACGGCACTCAGCCCCAGCATTTT; CDR3aa: CASSVGHGTQPQHF
j_gene: TRBJ1-5; d_gene: TRBD1; v_gene: TRBV12-3/TRBV12-4; abundance: .; CDR3nt: TGTGCCAGCAGAGGGACAGTTAATCAGCCCCAGCATTTT; CDR3aa: CASRGTVNQPQHF
j_gene: TRBJ1-4; d_gene: .; v_gene: TRBV7-2; abundance: many; CDR3nt: TGTGCCAGCAGCTTGGAGAGTTGGGAAAAACTGTTTTTT; CDR3aa: CASSLESWEKLFF
j_gene: TRBJ1-1; d_gene: .; v_gene: TRBV19; abundance: .; CDR3nt: TGTGCCGCCAGACATGGGGGGTACACTGAAGCTTTCTTT; CDR3aa: CAARHGGYTEAFF
j_gene: TRBJ2-2; d_gene: TRBD1; v_gene: TRBV9; abundance: few; CDR3nt: TGTGCCAGCAGCGGGGCAGGGGGTGGAACCGGGGAGCTGTTTTTT; CDR3aa: CASSGAGGGTGELFF
j_gene: TRBJ1-1; d_gene: .; v_gene: TRBV6-5; abundance: few; CDR3nt: TGTGCCACCAGTTACGGGCAGAACACTGAAGCTTTCTTT; CDR3aa: CATSYGQNTEAFF
j_gene: TRBJ2-7; d_gene: TRBD2; v_gene: TRBV6-2/TRBV6-3; abundance: .; CDR3nt: TGTGCCAGCAGTTTTAGCGGGTACTCCTACGAGCAGTACTTC; CDR3aa: CASSFSGYSYEQYF
j_gene: TRBJ2-7; d_gene: TRBD2; v_gene: TRBV27; abundance: .; CDR3nt: TGTGCCAGCAGTACCTTAGCGGGGGCCTACGAGCAGTACTTC; CDR3aa: CASSTLAGAYEQYF
j_gene: TRBJ2-7; d_gene: .; v_gene: TRBV12-3/TRBV12-4; abundance: many; CDR3nt: TGTGCCAGCAGCCCATTTGGCCTAGGGTTCTACGAGCAGTACTTC; CDR3aa: CASSPFGLGFYEQYF
j_gene: TRBJ2-3; d_gene: .; v_gene: TRBV27; abundance: many; CDR3nt: TGTGCCAGCAGCAGTTGGGACAACACAGATACGCAGTATTTT; CDR3aa: CASSSWDNTDTQYF
j_gene: TRBJ2-5; d_gene: .; v_gene: TRBV20-1; abundance: many; CDR3nt: TGCAGTGCTAGTCCCGTTGCGAGGTTAAAAGAGACCCAGTACTTC; CDR3aa: CSASPVARLKETQYF
j_gene: TRBJ2-3; d_gene: .; v_gene: TRBV5-5; abundance: many; CDR3nt: TGTGCCAGCAGCCGGGGGGCAGGGGGCTTCACAGATACGCAGTATTTT; CDR3aa: CASSRGAGGFTDTQYF
j_gene: TRBJ1-2; d_gene: .; v_gene: TRBV27; abundance: few; CDR3nt: TGTGCCAGCAGTTTAAAGGGCTCACTTAGCTATGGCTACACCTTC; CDR3aa: CASSLKGSLSYGYTF
j_gene: TRBJ1-5; d_gene: .; v_gene: TRBV5-1; abundance: many; CDR3nt: TGCGCCAGCAGCTTGGCGGGTCGTCAGCCCCAGCATTTT; CDR3aa: CASSLAGRQPQHF
j_gene: TRBJ2-7; d_gene: TRBD1; v_gene: TRBV5-6; abundance: .; CDR3nt: TGTGCCAGCAGCTCAGGGGGATCAAGAGAGCACTTC; CDR3aa: CASSSGGSREHF
j_gene: TRBJ1-5; d_gene: .; v_gene: TRBV28; abundance: many; CDR3nt: TGTGCCAGCAGTTTATGGACACCCGAAGGATTTAGCAATCAGCCCCAGCATTTT; CDR3aa: CASSLWTPEGFSNQPQHF
j_gene: TRBJ2-3; d_gene: .; v_gene: TRBV25-1; abundance: many; CDR3nt: TGTGCCAGCAGTGAGTTTGGCACAGATACGCAGTATTTT; CDR3aa: CASSEFGTDTQYF
j_gene: TRBJ1-5; d_gene: .; v_gene: TRBV10-2; abundance: .; CDR3nt: TGCGCCAGCAGTGAAGGCGGAAGCCAGCCCCAGCATTTT; CDR3aa: CASSEGGSQPQHF
j_gene: TRBJ2-1; d_gene: TRBD1; v_gene: TRBV2; abundance: few; CDR3nt: TGTGCCAGGGGGACAGCCAGCCACAATGAGCAGTTCTTC; CDR3aa: CARGTASHNEQFF
j_gene: TRBJ2-1; d_gene: TRBD2; v_gene: TRBV20-1; abundance: .; CDR3nt: TGCAGTGCGAGAACACTAGCGGGCCCCCTCGAGGAGCAGTTCTTC; CDR3aa: CSARTLAGPLEEQFF
j_gene: TRBJ1-1; d_gene: .; v_gene: TRBV10-3; abundance: many; CDR3nt: TGTGCCATCAGTGAGTATCAGGGCATGAACACTGAAGCTTTCTTT; CDR3aa: CAISEYQGMNTEAFF
j_gene: TRBJ1-5; d_gene: .; v_gene: TRBV6-1; abundance: .; CDR3nt: TGTGCCAGCAGTGAATTTCGCCTGAATCAGCCCCAGCATTTT; CDR3aa: CASSEFRLNQPQHF
j_gene: TRBJ1-4; d_gene: .; v_gene: TRBV21-1; abundance: few; CDR3nt: TGTGCCAGCAGCAACGGGGCCCCTGAAAAACTGTTTTTT; CDR3aa: CASSNGAPEKLFF
j_gene: TRBJ2-7; d_gene: TRBD1; v_gene: TRBV6-2/TRBV6-3; abundance: .; CDR3nt: TGTGCCAGCAGTAACGGGGACAGCTCCTACGCGCAGTACTTC; CDR3aa: CASSNGDSSYAQYF
j_gene: TRBJ2-3; d_gene: TRBD1; v_gene: TRBV6-5; abundance: few; CDR3nt: TGTGCCAGCAGGCCGAGTGACAGGGGTCGCACAGATACGCAGTATTTT; CDR3aa: CASRPSDRGRTDTQYF
j_gene: TRBJ2-1; d_gene: .; v_gene: TRBV27; abundance: few; CDR3nt: TGTGCCAGCAACCGGGACTCCTCGTACAATGAGCAGTTCTTC; CDR3aa: CASNRDSSYNEQFF
j_gene: TRBJ1-2; d_gene: .; v_gene: TRBV2; abundance: few; CDR3nt: TGTGCCAGGCGGCCGGAGGGGCAGGGGATTAACTATGGCTACACCTTC; CDR3aa: CARRPEGQGINYGYTF
j_gene: TRBJ2-7; d_gene: .; v_gene: TRBV27; abundance: few; CDR3nt: TGTGCCAGCAGTTTTCCCAGCTATTACTACGAGCAGTACTTC; CDR3aa: CASSFPSYYYEQYF
j_gene: TRBJ2-5; d_gene: .; v_gene: TRBV7-3; abundance: once; CDR3nt: TGTGCCAGCAGCCCATACCGGGAACAAAACCCGAGTCAAGTGACCCAGTACTTC; CDR3aa: CASSPYREQNPSQVTQYF